The 11 T cell receptor beta chains reported below all come from one sample, sequenced in a study of blood T cell repertoires in COVID-19 (dated by TCRdb to about 2020). Preparation of the library involved the immunoSEQ multiplex PCR assay. Not all clones reach the TCRdb copy of this immuneACCESS table, which keeps in-frame sequences only. Checked studies attribute under half of the gap to unresolved V genes and leave the rest unexplained. The sample data list around 310,000 clones, and around nine tenths of these were observed just once. The ten most abundant clones make up about 9.9% of the sample. The sequenced sample was PBMCs or T cells enriched from blood (not recorded which). The receptors here all came from a woman between 35 and 50 years old who had recovered from COVID-19.

The CDR3: CASSLRDRGDYGYTF. For the CDR3, the DNA is TGCGCCAGCAGCTTAAGGGACAGGGGTGACTATGGCTACACCTTC. The chain combines TRBV5-1 with TRBJ1-2; TRBD1 aligns across 10 bases. Per the germline V gene, CDR1 is SGHRS and CDR2 is YFSETQ. J gave up 3 bases and V 2 bases, and 4 bases lay outside the gene matches. The CDR3 has 15 residues. The variable domain in full, completed from reference TRBV5-1 and TRBJ1-2, reads KAGVTQTPRYLIKTRGQQVTLSCSPISGHRSVSWYQQTPGQGLQFLFEYFSETQRNKGNFPGRFSGRQFSNSRSEMNVSTLELGDSALYLCASSLRDRGDYGYTFGSGTRLTVV.

The CDR3 spells CASSFSGTGDAQPQHF. CDR3 coding DNA: TGTGCCAGCAGCTTTTCCGGGACAGGGGACGCTCAGCCCCAGCATTTT. The chain has TRBV5-6 and TRBJ1-5, with TRBD1 matching 10 bases. Germline lookup yields CDR1 SGHDT and CDR2 YYEEEE. The V gene end was trimmed by 2 bases and the J gene end by 6 bases; junction bases not matched to a gene: 8. CDR3 length equals 16 residues.

This clone was seen only once. The chain has TRBV25-1 and TRBJ2-2, with D perhaps TRBD1 (6 bases). CDR1 is MGHDK, CDR2 SYGVNS, per germline. The CDR3 sequence is 15 residues long. Trimming removed 5 bases at V and 7 bases at J, with 17 bases between. This CDR3 is CASSPFSGAGGELFF. CDR3 nucleotide sequence: TGTGCCAGCAGTCCTTTTTCAGGGGCCGGCGGGGAGCTGTTTTTT.

This chain joins TRBV4-3 and TRBJ1-4; D possibly corresponds to TRBD1 (6 bases). The CDR3 is made up of 15 amino acids. V was clipped by 0 bases and J by 7 bases, with 12 bases between them. In germline, CDR1 is LGHNA, CDR2 YSLEER. The CDR3 reads CASSQEGGLGEKLFF. CDR3 DNA: TGCGCCAGCAGCCAAGAAGGGGGTTTGGGTGAAAAACTGTTTTTT.

The chain has TRBV14 and TRBJ1-6; D ambiguous. Trimming pared 1 base from V and 9 bases from J, leaving 7 bases between. The CDR3 sequence is 13 residues long. CDR1 is SGHDN, CDR2 FVKESK, per germline. CDR3 in DNA: TGTGCCAGCAGCCAAGGACGGGGTTCACCCCTCCACTTT. Translated: CASSQGRGSPLHF.

The gene calls are TRBV5-4 and TRBJ1-3; no definite D call. Trimming removed 0 bases at V and 0 bases at J, with 13 bases between. This CDR3 is built from 17 residues. Germline V gives CDR1 SGHNT, CDR2 YYREEE (reference sequence). CDR3 nucleotide sequence: TGTGCCAGCAGCTTGGGAACAGCACTGAGCTCTGGAAACACCATATATTTT. Translating it yields CASSLGTALSSGNTIYF.

The chain has TRBV28 and TRBJ1-1, with D perhaps TRBD1 (5 bases). The V gene lost 6 bases and the J gene lost 0 bases, with 8 bases spanning the gap. The germline gives CDR1 MDHEN, CDR2 SYDVKM. The CDR3 contains 13 residues. The CDR3 DNA follows: TGTGCCAGCAGCCAGACAGTGAACACTGAAGCTTTCTTT. This gives the protein CASSQTVNTEAFF.

This clone showed up just a few times. The rearrangement uses TRBV7-9 and TRBJ1-3; 7 bases map to TRBD1. V was clipped by 0 bases and J by 1 base; unmatched bases: 6. There are 17 residues in the CDR3. Per germline, CDR1 SEHNR and CDR2 FQNEAQ (reference sequence). In DNA form, the CDR3 reads TGTGCCAGCAGCTTAGCCTGGGACAGCCTTTCTGGAAACACCATATATTTT. Translation gives CASSLAWDSLSGNTIYF.

This chain links TRBV18 with TRBJ2-7; 7 bases fit TRBD2. The CDR3 loop spans 14 amino acids. CDR1 and CDR2 from the germline V gene are KGHSH and LQKENI. Trimming cost V 2 bases and J 6 bases; bases outside gene matches: 7. The CDR3 DNA is TGTGCCAGCTCACCAGGAGGACTAGTCCGCGAGCAGTACTTC. As protein: CASSPGGLVREQYF.

For the CDR3, the DNA is TGTGCCAGCAGCTTGGACTGGGCAGGGTCCACCGGGGAGCTGTTTTTT. This translates into CASSLDWAGSTGELFF. This sequence joins TRBV5-4 and TRBJ2-2, with D possibly TRBD1 on 5 matching bases. V was clipped by 0 bases and J by 4 bases, with 13 bases between them. Looked up from germline, CDR1 is SGHNT and CDR2 is YYREEE (reference sequence). The CDR3 loop spans 16 amino acids.

The V call is TRBV5-4, the J call TRBJ2-7, with 13 bases matching TRBD2. The CDR3 runs 15 residues. Trimming took 4 bases from V and 2 from J; bases not matched to a gene: 3. The germline gives CDR1 SGHNT, CDR2 YYREEE (reference sequence). CDR3 in amino acids: CASSGGLAGTYEQYF. As DNA, the CDR3 is TGTGCCAGCAGCGGGGGACTAGCGGGGACCTACGAGCAGTACTTC.